This record covers a single T cell receptor beta chain. The germline V gene encodes CDR1 SEHNR and CDR2 FQNEAQ (reference sequence). The CDR3 is 13 amino acids. Between the trimmed V and J ends, which lost 5 bases and 3 bases, there was a span of 7 bases. During active infection, Seattle patients enrolled and were then monitored through disease. These data originate in a study of blood T cell repertoires in COVID-19. In the authors' methods: Nucleated cell counts were estimated from reference gene primer amplification. The repertoire was sequenced with immunoSEQ multiplex PCR; TCRdb's copy has only in-frame clones and lacks some. V, J and clone size derive from that table, while D and trimming were established from the DNA sequence. The table shows around 61,000 clones, with roughly 89% occurring only once.

The genes are TRBV7-9 and TRBJ2-2; D may be TRBD2 (5 bases). This TCR was sampled from a woman in her sixties or seventies with COVID-19, enrolled during active disease. Sequencing was done on a sample of peripheral blood. The CDR3 spells CASSRDYTGELFF. As DNA, the CDR3 is TGTGCCAGCAGCCGGGATTACACCGGGGAGCTGTTTTTT.